Listed below are T cell receptor beta chains from one sample, sequenced in a study of blood T cell repertoires in COVID-19. Clones were read by immunoSEQ multiplex PCR, and TCRdb kept only the in-frame ones, dropping some. Among some 43,000 clones listed, around 85% were seen once. What was sequenced was peripheral blood. The receptors here all came from a man between 40 and 49 years old with active or convalescent COVID-19. CDR3s include the opening cysteine and the closing phenylalanine or tryptophan. D genes are given only for firm matches. Expanded clones get a size class; other rows say once, few or many, or leave the size out.

d_gene: TRBD1; len: 17; v_gene: TRBV7-9; abundance: few; j_gene: TRBJ2-3; CDR3nt: TGTGCCAGCAGCTTAGAGGGACAGACATCTAGCACAGATACGCAGTATTTT; CDR3aa: CASSLEGQTSSTDTQYF
d_gene: TRBD1; len: 14; v_gene: TRBV23-1; abundance: once; j_gene: TRBJ1-1; CDR3nt: TGCGCCAGCAGATTGGACAGGGGGGACACTGAAGCTTTCTTT; CDR3aa: CASRLDRGDTEAFF
d_gene: NA; len: 14; v_gene: TRBV24-1; abundance: NA; j_gene: TRBJ1-5; CDR3nt: TGTGCCACCAGTGACAATCAGTTTAATCAGCCCCAGCATTTT; CDR3aa: CATSDNQFNQPQHF
d_gene: NA; len: 13; v_gene: TRBV5-4; abundance: NA; j_gene: TRBJ2-3; CDR3nt: TGTGCCAGCAGCAGATTAGTACCAGATACGCAGTATTTT; CDR3aa: CASSRLVPDTQYF
d_gene: NA; len: 13; v_gene: TRBV27; abundance: NA; j_gene: TRBJ1-2; CDR3nt: TGTGCCAGCAGTCGCCAGGGTAACTATGGCTACACCTTC; CDR3aa: CASSRQGNYGYTF
d_gene: NA; len: 13; v_gene: TRBV27; abundance: NA; j_gene: TRBJ1-2; CDR3nt: TGTGCCAGCAGTTCAACCCCTACAGGATTTTGGGACTTC; CDR3aa: CASSSTPTGFWDF
d_gene: NA; len: 12; v_gene: TRBV13; abundance: NA; j_gene: TRBJ1-1; CDR3nt: TGTGCCAGCAGCTATGCCGGGAACCGCGCTTTCTTT; CDR3aa: CASSYAGNRAFF
d_gene: NA; len: 12; v_gene: TRBV7-9; abundance: NA; j_gene: TRBJ1-1; CDR3nt: TGTGCCGTCCCTACCATGAACACTGAAGCTTTCTTT; CDR3aa: CAVPTMNTEAFF
d_gene: NA; len: 15; v_gene: TRBV24-1; abundance: NA; j_gene: TRBJ1-2; CDR3nt: TGTGCCACCAGTGACCAGGACACCTCCCTTCGGGGCTACACCTTC; CDR3aa: CATSDQDTSLRGYTF
d_gene: NA; len: 11; v_gene: TRBV30; abundance: NA; j_gene: TRBJ2-7; CDR3nt: TGTGCCTGGAGTAGCCGGTACGAGCAGTACTTC; CDR3aa: CAWSSRYEQYF
d_gene: NA; len: 15; v_gene: TRBV28; abundance: NA; j_gene: TRBJ2-7; CDR3nt: TGTGCCAGCAGCCCCTCGGGGTCCTTCTCCTACGAGCAGTACTTC; CDR3aa: CASSPSGSFSYEQYF